The 28 T cell receptor beta chains in this list originate from one sample, sequenced in a study of blood T cell repertoires in COVID-19. Profiling relied on immunoSEQ multiplex PCR, and the TCRdb table lists in-frame clones only, not all of them. In the table there are a few hundred thousand clones, 92% of which are singletons. Source material: PBMCs or T cells enriched from blood (not recorded which). The receptor source for this set is a woman aged 25 to 39 who had recovered from COVID-19.

This rearrangement joins TRBV2 to TRBJ1-2; 9 positions agree with TRBD1. This CDR3 spans 15 amino acids. The germline gives CDR1 SNHLY, CDR2 FYNNEI. V shed 6 bases and J 7 bases; nucleotides not matched to a gene: 12. CDR3 in DNA: TGTGCCAGCAGCGGTCCCGGGACAGGGCGGGCTGGCTACACCTTC. This encodes CASSGPGTGRAGYTF. The full variable domain, rest sourced from reference TRBV2 and TRBJ1-2, is EPEVTQTPSHQVTQMGQEVILRCVPISNHLYFYWYRQILGQKVEFLVSFYNNEISEKSEIFDDQFSVERPDGSNFTLKIRSTKLEDSAMYFCASSGPGTGRAGYTFGSGTRLTVV.

This chain connects TRBV4-2 to TRBJ1-2; maybe TRBD1 (6 bases). The V gene's germline CDR1 is LGHNA and CDR2 YNFKEQ. V shed 3 bases and J shed 6 bases, with 11 bases lying between them. CDR3 length: 13 residues. CDR3 sequence: CASSQGAEDGYTF. Here the CDR3 DNA reads TGTGCCAGCAGCCAGGGGGCAGAGGATGGCTACACCTTC.

The genes are TRBV10-2 and TRBJ1-5; TRBD1 might be the D (6 bases). With 8 bases removed from V and 0 bases from J, the gap between germline ends came to 23 bases. The CDR3 sequence is 18 residues long. Germline loops: CDR1 WSHSY, CDR2 SAAADI. The CDR3 sequence: CASEHTNRDKDSNQPQHF. In nucleotides, the CDR3 is TGCGCCAGCGAACATACTAACAGGGATAAGGATAGCAATCAGCCCCAGCATTTT.

The genes are TRBV11-3 and TRBJ2-1; 14 positions agree with TRBD2. Germline lookup yields CDR1 SGHNT and CDR2 YENEEA. Germline trimming cut 7 bases from V and 9 bases from J; bases unmatched to any gene: 8. This CDR3 contains 15 residues. CDR3 sequence reads: CASTKGLAGEGEQFF. The CDR3 DNA follows: TGTGCCAGCACCAAGGGACTAGCGGGAGAGGGTGAGCAGTTCTTC.

This chain joins TRBV5-6 and TRBJ2-7, with 7 bases that match TRBD2. The CDR3 runs to 15 residues. Germline CDR1 SGHDT, CDR2 YYEEEE. With 4 bases clipped from V and 2 bases from J, the junction kept 9 bases outside the gene matches. CDR3 amino acids: CASSPPLAVAYEQYF. The CDR3 DNA follows: TGTGCCAGCAGCCCACCCCTAGCGGTGGCCTACGAGCAGTACTTC.

The V and J genes are TRBV30 and TRBJ2-1; weak D call: TRBD1 (6 bases). CDR3 length: 14 amino acids. V lost 1 base, J lost 9 bases, and 16 bases lay in between. In germline, CDR1 is GTSNPN, CDR2 SVGIG (reference sequence). The DNA for the CDR3 is TGTGCCTGGAGTGGGCCCTCTAGAGGGGGTGAGCAGTTCTTC. Translated, it gives CAWSGPSRGGEQFF.

The V call is TRBV11-1, the J call TRBJ1-1; TRBD1 is a possible D gene (6 bases). This CDR3 comprises 13 residues. Germline values: CDR1 SGHAT, CDR2 FQDESV (reference sequence). With 4 bases removed from V and 3 bases from J, the gap between germline ends came to 9 bases. CDR3: CASSSGQYTEAFF. The CDR3 nucleotides read TGTGCCAGCAGCTCCGGACAGTACACTGAAGCTTTCTTT. The full variable domain, completed using reference TRBV11-1 and TRBJ1-1, is EAEVAQSPRYKITEKSQAVAFWCDPISGHATLYWYRQILGQGPELLVQFQDESVVDDSQLPKDRFSAERLKGVDSTLKIQPAELGDSAMYLCASSSGQYTEAFFGQGTRLTVV.

The genes are TRBV27 and TRBJ2-1; D is undetermined. The CDR3 is 11 residues long. The V end lost 8 bases, the J end lost 4 bases, and 6 bases lay between the germline ends. CDR1 MNHEY and CDR2 SMNVEV come from the germline V gene (reference sequence). CDR3 nucleotides: TGTGCCAGCTCCCATTACAATGAGCAGTTCTTC. This sequence encodes CASSHYNEQFF.

The CDR3 DNA reads as TGTGCCAGAAGCTGTATCCCCGGGACTCTCCCTCTCTACGAGCAGTACTTC. As protein: CARSCIPGTLPLYEQYF. V usage is TRBV5-3 and J usage is TRBJ2-7, with TRBD2 as a possible D gene (6 bases). TRBV5-3 is an open reading frame whose function is uncertain. The CDR3 spans 17 residues. The V end lost 3 bases, the J end lost 3 bases, and 22 bases lay between the germline ends.

The chain is built from TRBV6-1 and TRBJ2-7; 11 bases fit TRBD2. V lost 8 bases and J lost 4; bases outside the gene matches: 16. This CDR3 is built from 17 residues. Germline V lookup: CDR1 MNHNS, CDR2 SASEGT. For the CDR3, the DNA is TGTGCCAGCTGTGGTAGCGGGGGGGCCGTGGGGTCGTACGAGCAGTACTTC. It is translated as CASCGSGGAVGSYEQYF.

This chain joins TRBV19 and TRBJ1-5; D is perhaps TRBD1 (6 bases). There are 15 residues in the CDR3. The V and J ends lost 4 bases and 0 bases respectively, with 10 bases between them. The germline CDR1 and CDR2 sequences are LNHDA and SQIVND (reference sequence). For the CDR3, the DNA is TGTGCCAGTAGTAATCAGGGGAGTAGCAATCAGCCCCAGCATTTT. Protein sequence: CASSNQGSSNQPQHF.

In this sample, this clone turned up a few times. The chain combines TRBV9 with TRBJ2-1; no clear D. Germline-derived CDR1 and CDR2 are SGDLS and YYNGEE. The CDR3 loop spans 12 amino acids. Trimming took off 0 bases at V and 5 bases at J, with 3 bases between the two ends. CDR3 amino acids: CASSVVNNEQFF. CDR3 nucleotide sequence: TGTGCCAGCAGCGTAGTTAACAATGAGCAGTTCTTC.

The chain combines TRBV2 with TRBJ1-1; 10 positions match TRBD1. Per germline, CDR1 SNHLY and CDR2 FYNNEI. V trimming: 6 bases; J trimming: 6 bases; junction bases outside the gene matches: 4. This CDR3 has 13 residues. The CDR3 region is CASRGTGAAEAFF. The CDR3, as DNA: TGTGCCAGCAGGGGGACAGGGGCGGCTGAAGCTTTCTTT.

The rearrangement joins TRBV12-3 or TRBV12-4 to TRBJ2-3; D is perhaps TRBD2 (6 bases). The V and J ends lost 6 bases and 3 bases respectively, with 10 bases between them. The CDR3 extends over 13 amino acids. The CDR3 loop is CASRIAATDTQYF. The CDR3 DNA reads TGTGCCAGCAGGATAGCGGCAACAGATACGCAGTATTTT.

The V gene is TRBV18, the J gene TRBJ1-2; 7 bases are shared with TRBD1. This CDR3 has 15 amino acids. V trimming: 3 bases; J trimming: 1 base; junction bases outside the gene matches: 5. The germline V gene has CDR1 KGHSH and CDR2 LQKENI. The CDR3 DNA is TGTGCCAGCTCACCGGTACAGGGGAGTAACTATGGCTACACCTTC. It encodes CASSPVQGSNYGYTF.

This clone turned up a few times. The chain employs TRBV27 and TRBJ1-2, with D possibly matching TRBD1 (6 bases). Germline V CDR1 and CDR2: MNHEY, SMNVEV (reference sequence). Trimming cost V 0 bases and J 7 bases, with 6 bases left between them. This CDR3 has 12 residues. For the CDR3, the DNA is TGTGCCAGCAGTTTATCAGGGGGTGGCTACACCTTC. Its translation is CASSLSGGGYTF.

The chain joins TRBV7-9 to TRBJ2-1; unclear D gene. The CDR3 is 15 residues long. Looked up from germline, CDR1 is SEHNR and CDR2 is FQNEAQ (reference sequence). V lost 5 bases and J 7 bases, leaving 18 bases between the germline ends. The DNA of the CDR3 is TGTGCCAGCAGCGCAATAGCTCTGAAAAGGAATGAGCAGTTCTTC. Translating gives CASSAIALKRNEQFF. Together with reference TRBV7-9 and TRBJ2-1, the CDR3 gives the full variable domain: DTGVSQNPRHKITKRGQNVTFRCDPISEHNRLYWYRQTLGQGPEFLTYFQNEAQLEKSRLLSDRFSAERPKGSFSTLEIQRTEQGDSAMYLCASSAIALKRNEQFFGPGTRLTVL.

The chain links TRBV4-2 to TRBJ2-3, with 10 bases matching TRBD2. Germline CDR1 reads LGHNA; CDR2 reads YNFKEQ. The CDR3 has 16 residues. J lost 5 bases, V lost 3 bases, and 8 bases had no gene match. The CDR3 nucleotides are TGTGCCAGCAGCCAGTCGGCTAGCGGGAGTGTAGATACGCAGTATTTT. Translated: CASSQSASGSVDTQYF.

The chain carries TRBV15 and TRBJ2-1; possibly TRBD2 for D (6 bases). Germline lookup yields CDR1 LNHNV and CDR2 YYDKDF (reference sequence). The CDR3 has 17 residues. With 0 bases removed from V and 5 bases from J, the gap between germline ends came to 17 bases. CDR3 DNA: TGTGCCACCAGCAGAGATACATGGCAGGGCGGGGACAATGAGCAGTTCTTC. Translating gives CATSRDTWQGGDNEQFF. Based on the CDR3 plus reference TRBV15 and TRBJ2-1, the full variable domain is DAMVIQNPRYQVTQFGKPVTLSCSQTLNHNVMYWYQQKSSQAPKLLFHYYDKDFNNEADTPDNFQSRRPNTSFCFLDIRSPGLGDTAMYLCATSRDTWQGGDNEQFFGPGTRLTVL.

This clone was detected only a few times. The chain combines TRBV6-2 or TRBV6-3 with TRBJ1-5, with 7 bases aligning to TRBD1. CDR1 and CDR2 (germline): MNHEY, SVGEGT. The ends lost 2 bases at V and 2 bases at J; junction bases unmatched: 15. This CDR3 is 19 amino acids long. For the CDR3, the DNA is TGTGCCAGCAGTTACGCCCCAGGGGGAACTTTACGCGGCAATCAGCCCCAGCATTTT. Amino acid sequence: CASSYAPGGTLRGNQPQHF.

The genes are TRBV28 and TRBJ2-5, with TRBD2 matching 8 bases. The CDR3 extends over 14 amino acids. V gave up 5 bases and J gave up 5 bases; unmatched junction bases: 7. Germline-derived CDR1 and CDR2 are MDHEN and SYDVKM. CDR3 residues: CASSTRLAWETQYF. The CDR3 DNA reads TGTGCCAGCAGTACCCGACTAGCGTGGGAGACCCAGTACTTC.

The chain couples TRBV12-3 or TRBV12-4 to TRBJ2-7; D is unresolved. Trimming pared 3 bases from V and 3 bases from J, leaving 9 bases between. This CDR3 is built from 13 residues. The CDR3 DNA reads TGTGCCAGCAGTTTTGCACTCCTCTACGAGCAGTACTTC. It yields the protein CASSFALLYEQYF.

For this clone: The germline gene is not matched at one end of the junction; a read error may be the cause. The chain is built from TRBV7-7 and TRBJ2-2, with 9 bases aligning to TRBD1. The CDR3 extends over 18 amino acids. Looked up from germline, CDR1 is SSHAT and CDR2 is FNYEAQ (reference sequence). CDR3 region: CASSLSLTRDRESGELFF. The DNA for the CDR3 is TGTGCTAGCAGCTTGAGCCTCACCCGGGACAGGGAATCCGGGGAGCTGTTTTTT.

Concerning this clone: Sequence at one end of the junction differs from germline and may be a read error. This chain uses TRBV15 with TRBJ2-7; TRBD1 matches 9 bases. The CDR3 covers 13 residues. Germline V lookup: CDR1 LNHNV, CDR2 YYDKDF (reference sequence). CDR3 DNA: TGTGCCACCAAAGGGACAGGGTGGTACCAAATCCACTTC. Its translation: CATKGTGWYQIHF.

The V gene is TRBV27, the J gene TRBJ1-1; unclear D gene. The CDR3 consists of 16 residues. Germline-derived CDR1 and CDR2 are MNHEY and SMNVEV (reference sequence). The V end was cut by 6 bases, the J end by 1 base, with 18 bases between. CDR3 residues: CASSPRAGSRNTEAFF. CDR3 nucleotide sequence: TGTGCCAGCAGCCCAAGAGCGGGCAGCCGGAACACTGAAGCTTTCTTT.

The rearrangement links TRBV27 to TRBJ1-1; 8 bases map to TRBD1. Trimming at V came to 7 bases and at J to 4 bases, leaving 5 bases not matched to a gene. Germline V CDR1 and CDR2: MNHEY, SMNVEV (reference sequence). CDR3 size: 13 residues. The DNA of the CDR3 is TGTGCCAGCACGACAGGGGCGGGCACTGAAGCTTTCTTT. This translates into CASTTGAGTEAFF.

There are a few counts of this clone. The rearrangement joins TRBV7-3 to TRBJ1-4, with 11 positions matching TRBD1. This CDR3 has 17 residues. Trimming removed 4 bases from V and 1 base from J; junction bases left unmatched: 5. The germline gives CDR1 SGHTA, CDR2 FQGTGA. The CDR3 sequence: CASSSPGTGGTNEKLFF. CDR3 nucleotide sequence: TGTGCCAGCAGCTCCCCCGGGACAGGGGGAACTAATGAAAAACTGTTTTTT.

A note on this clone: Other DNA sequences in the same sample also yield this CDR3. The V gene is TRBV3-1 (or the pseudogene TRBV3-2), the J gene TRBJ1-1, with TRBD1 as a possible D gene (5 bases). V lost 3 bases and J lost 2, with 10 bases in between. CDR1 and CDR2 (germline): LGHDT, YNNKEL (reference sequence). This CDR3 is 14 amino acids long. This CDR3 reads CASSQAGRNTEAFF. In DNA form, the CDR3 reads TGTGCCAGCAGCCAGGCAGGGCGTAACACTGAAGCTTTCTTT.